The 18 T cell receptor beta chains below were found in one sample sequenced in a study of T cell changes during pregnancy in multiple sclerosis. Only in-frame clones appear in the TCRdb table, and some are missing; sequencing was by immunoSEQ multiplex PCR. The data show roughly 60,000 clones, with over 85% seen just once and roughly 1.3% held by the top ten. This material consisted of peripheral blood, taken in the second trimester of pregnancy. All receptors derive from a female donor with multiple sclerosis, enrolled in a pregnancy study.

This chain uses TRBV4-2 with TRBJ2-7; 11 bases fit TRBD2. The CDR3 extends over 17 amino acids. Losses at the gene ends were 3 bases for V and 6 bases for J; bases not matched to a gene: 13. CDR1 LGHNA and CDR2 YNFKEQ come from the germline V gene. CDR3 nucleotide sequence: TGTGCCAGCAGCCAGATGCTAGCGGGAGGCCCGGTGGGCGAGCAGTACTTC. Translation: CASSQMLAGGPVGEQYF.

This clone was recorded only once. The chain carries TRBV28 and TRBJ1-5; possible D gene TRBD1, 6 bases. CDR1 and CDR2 (germline): MDHEN, SYDVKM. The V and J ends lost 5 bases and 4 bases respectively, with 15 bases between them. The CDR3 covers 15 residues. Here the CDR3 DNA reads TGTGCCAGCAGTCGAGACCGGGACACTAATCAGCCCCAGCATTTT. Translated: CASSRDRDTNQPQHF.

This clone showed up just once. The V call is TRBV5-1, the J call TRBJ2-5, with 7 bases that match TRBD1. This CDR3 spans 14 amino acids. Germline V CDR1 and CDR2: SGHRS, YFSETQ. J gave up 3 bases and V 3 bases, and 5 bases lay outside the gene matches. DNA of the CDR3: TGCGCCAGCAGCTCAGACGGACAGGAAGAGACCCAGTACTTC. Translation gives CASSSDGQEETQYF. The full variable domain, completed using reference TRBV5-1 and TRBJ2-5, is KAGVTQTPRYLIKTRGQQVTLSCSPISGHRSVSWYQQTPGQGLQFLFEYFSETQRNKGNFPGRFSGRQFSNSRSEMNVSTLELGDSALYLCASSSDGQEETQYFGPGTRLLVL.

The chain has TRBV27 and TRBJ2-5, with D perhaps TRBD2 (5 bases). The CDR3 totals 14 residues. The germline CDR1 and CDR2 sequences are MNHEY and SMNVEV (reference sequence). Between the trimmed V and J ends, which lost 5 bases and 2 bases, there was a span of 12 bases. The DNA of the CDR3 is TGTGCCAGCAGTCCAGCGGAGACTCAAGAGACCCAGTACTTC. Translated, it gives CASSPAETQETQYF.

This clone was seen just once. The chain uses TRBV10-3 and TRBJ2-7; 8 positions match TRBD2. V lost 3 bases and J lost 4; bases outside the gene matches: 11. Germline V lookup: CDR1 ENHRY, CDR2 SYGVKD. CDR3 length: 16 residues. CDR3 region: CAISDPRALADYEQYF. Here the CDR3 DNA reads TGTGCCATCAGTGACCCCAGAGCACTAGCGGATTACGAGCAGTACTTC.

V gene TRBV19 combines with J gene TRBJ1-5; no clear D. The germline gives CDR1 LNHDA, CDR2 SQIVND (reference sequence). This CDR3 is 13 amino acids long. Between the trimmed V and J ends, which lost 4 bases and 3 bases, there was a span of 7 bases. CDR3 protein: CASSTGLNQPQHF. The CDR3 bases are TGTGCCAGTAGTACCGGACTCAATCAGCCCCAGCATTTT.

The V gene is TRBV10-2, the J gene TRBJ1-1, with D perhaps matching TRBD1 (6 bases). The CDR3 runs to 14 residues. The ends were cut back, 7 bases at V and 3 bases at J, with 15 bases in the middle. Germline V gene lookup returns CDR1 WSHSY and CDR2 SAAADI. The CDR3 region is CASNLQGPYTEAFF. CDR3 nucleotide sequence: TGCGCCAGCAACTTACAGGGACCCTACACTGAAGCTTTCTTT.

The chain carries TRBV7-2 and TRBJ1-4; 7 bases are shared with TRBD1. The CDR3 is made up of 17 amino acids. The trim removed 0 bases at V and 7 bases at J, leaving 11 bases unmatched. Per the germline V gene, CDR1 is SGHTA and CDR2 is FQGNSA. In DNA, the CDR3 is TGTGCCAGCAGCTTAGCGCCTGCCAGGGGGATGTTTGAAAAACTGTTTTTT. Its translation: CASSLAPARGMFEKLFF.

This clone showed up just a few times. The chain uses TRBV28 and TRBJ1-2; 9 bases align to TRBD1. The CDR3 has 15 amino acids. Germline V gene sequence: CDR1 MDHEN, CDR2 SYDVKM. With V trimmed by 5 bases and J by 4 bases, 8 bases remained unmatched. CDR3 region: CASSLWDRALYGYTF. DNA for the CDR3: TGTGCCAGCAGTCTTTGGGACAGGGCTCTCTATGGCTACACCTTC.

The chain joins TRBV11-2 to TRBJ2-6; D remains ambiguous. The V end lost 3 bases, the J end lost 1 base, and 7 bases lay between the germline ends. CDR1 is SGHAT, CDR2 FQNNGV, per germline. This CDR3 has 15 amino acids. Here the CDR3 DNA reads TGTGCCAGCAGCTTTGTAGATTCTGGGGCCAACGTCCTGACTTTC. As protein: CASSFVDSGANVLTF.

This chain uses TRBV28 with TRBJ1-4; TRBD1 aligns across 9 bases. Germline-derived CDR1 and CDR2 are MDHEN and SYDVKM. The CDR3 length is 15 residues. The trim removed 8 bases at V and 8 bases at J, leaving 12 bases unmatched. The CDR3 here is CASREPGQGSEKLFF. Here the CDR3 DNA reads TGTGCCAGCCGGGAACCGGGACAGGGATCGGAAAAACTGTTTTTT.

V gene TRBV12-5 combines with J gene TRBJ2-1; 16 bases fit TRBD2. J gave up 1 base and V 1 base, and 13 bases lay outside the gene matches. CDR1 and CDR2 (germline): LGHNT, FRNRAP. The CDR3 runs to 22 residues. The CDR3 DNA reads as TGTGCTAGTGGTTTGGGACTTCGAGGGACTAGCGGGAGGGCCGGGTCCTACAATGAGCAGTTCTTC. Encoded protein: CASGLGLRGTSGRAGSYNEQFF.

V is TRBV25-1 and J is TRBJ2-3; the D is unclear. CDR1 MGHDK and CDR2 SYGVNS come from the germline V gene. Trimming removed 6 bases from V and 5 bases from J, with 6 bases in between. The CDR3 consists of 11 residues. The CDR3 bases are TGTGCCAGCAGACTTGGAGATACGCAGTATTTT. It translates to CASRLGDTQYF.

The chain uses TRBV30 and TRBJ1-2; 7 bases map to TRBD1. Germline CDR1 reads GTSNPN; CDR2 reads SVGIG (reference sequence). Unmatched junction bases numbered 5, after V lost 4 bases and J lost 6 bases. This CDR3 region has 12 residues. The CDR3: CAWTDQGDGYTF. CDR3 nucleotide sequence: TGTGCCTGGACTGATCAGGGGGATGGCTACACCTTC.

The gene calls are TRBV6-6 and TRBJ2-3, with D perhaps matching TRBD2 (6 bases). CDR3 length: 16 amino acids. Germline V gene sequence: CDR1 MNHNY, CDR2 SVGAGI (reference sequence). With 4 bases removed from V and 1 base from J, the gap between germline ends came to 15 bases. In DNA, the CDR3 is TGTGCCAGCAGTTTGGGCGGGACTCCGGGCACAGATACGCAGTATTTT. It translates to CASSLGGTPGTDTQYF.

Only one count was recorded for this clone. This chain connects TRBV27 to TRBJ2-7, with 7 positions matching TRBD2. CDR3 length: 12 amino acids. CDR1 is MNHEY, CDR2 SMNVEV, per germline (reference sequence). With 4 bases clipped from V and 4 bases from J, the junction kept 1 base outside the gene matches. Written as DNA, the CDR3 is TGTGCCAGCAGTTACGGGGGGTACGAGCAGTACTTC. Translating it yields CASSYGGYEQYF.

The CDR3 loop reads CASSLVGEKLFF. As DNA, the CDR3 is TGTGCCAGCAGCTTAGTCGGTGAAAAACTGTTTTTT. The chain couples TRBV7-9 to TRBJ1-4; no clear D. The CDR3 totals 12 residues. CDR1 is SEHNR and CDR2 is FQNEAQ in the germline V gene (reference sequence). V shed 1 base and J shed 7 bases, with 4 bases lying between them.

CDR3 in DNA: TGCGCCAGCAACTGGGACAGTCTTCGAGCTAACTATGGCTACACCTTC. Its protein is CASNWDSLRANYGYTF. This rearrangement joins TRBV5-1 to TRBJ1-2; TRBD1 matches 7 bases. The ends lost 6 bases at V and 0 bases at J; junction bases unmatched: 11. The CDR3 sequence is 16 residues long. Looked up from germline, CDR1 is SGHRS and CDR2 is YFSETQ. Full variable domain (outside the CDR3, taken from reference TRBV5-1 and TRBJ1-2): KAGVTQTPRYLIKTRGQQVTLSCSPISGHRSVSWYQQTPGQGLQFLFEYFSETQRNKGNFPGRFSGRQFSNSRSEMNVSTLELGDSALYLCASNWDSLRANYGYTFGSGTRLTVV.